This T cell receptor beta chain was recovered during a study of blood T cell repertoires in COVID-19. Study-wide context: Sources were T cells, B-cell-depleted T cells, or PBMCs; the material itself was cDNA or gDNA.

V lost 1 base, J lost 7 bases, and 4 bases stayed unmatched. Germline values: CDR1 SEHNR, CDR2 FQNEAQ (reference sequence). The CDR3 sequence is 15 residues long. Per the study methods: How many nucleated cells were present was estimated from reference gene primer amplification. Clones were sequenced by immunoSEQ multiplex PCR, and TCRdb holds only the in-frame ones, with some missing. Clonal size and the V and J genes are those of that table, whereas D and trimming came from the DNA. The sample includes 160,000 or so clones, around 85% seen only once; the top ten take 4%. This clone showed up just once.

The V gene is TRBV7-9, the J gene TRBJ1-6, with 7 bases identical to TRBD1. Sequencing input: peripheral blood. This clonotype was obtained from a woman between 70 and 85 years old with acute or convalescent COVID-19. The CDR3 DNA follows: TGTGCCAGCAGCTTAGGAGGGGGCGCAAATTCACCCCTCCACTTT. Amino acid sequence: CASSLGGGANSPLHF.